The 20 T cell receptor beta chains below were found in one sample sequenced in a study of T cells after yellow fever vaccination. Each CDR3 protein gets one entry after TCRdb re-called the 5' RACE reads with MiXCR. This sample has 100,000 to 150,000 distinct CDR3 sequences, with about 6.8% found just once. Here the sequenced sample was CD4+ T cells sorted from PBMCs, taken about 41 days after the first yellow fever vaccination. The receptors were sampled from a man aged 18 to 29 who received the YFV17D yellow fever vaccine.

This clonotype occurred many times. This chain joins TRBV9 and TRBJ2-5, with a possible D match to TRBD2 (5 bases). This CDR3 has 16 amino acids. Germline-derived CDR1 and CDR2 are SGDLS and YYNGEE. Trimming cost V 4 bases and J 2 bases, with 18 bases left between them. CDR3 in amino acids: CASSSSNGVLQETQYF. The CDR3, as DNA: TGTGCCAGCAGCTCCTCAAACGGGGTACTGCAAGAGACCCAGTACTTC.

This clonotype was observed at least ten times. The CDR3 loop is CASSSGGTTGANVLTF. The CDR3 coding sequence is TGTGCCAGCAGTTCTGGAGGGACAACTGGGGCCAACGTCCTGACTTTC. The chain is built from TRBV12-3 or TRBV12-4 and TRBJ2-6; D could derive from TRBD1 or TRBD2 (6 bases each). Trimming pared 4 bases from V and 2 bases from J, leaving 12 bases between. The CDR3 sequence is 16 residues long.

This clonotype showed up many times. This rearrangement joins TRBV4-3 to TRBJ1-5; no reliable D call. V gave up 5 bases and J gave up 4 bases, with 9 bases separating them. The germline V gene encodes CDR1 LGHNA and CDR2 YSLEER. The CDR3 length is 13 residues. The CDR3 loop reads CASSFNGNQPQHF. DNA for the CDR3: TGCGCCAGCAGCTTTAATGGGAATCAGCCCCAGCATTTT.

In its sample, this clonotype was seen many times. Here the CDR3 DNA reads TGTGCCAGCAGCACGCGGGGTGCCGGGGAGCTGTTTTTT. Its protein product is CASSTRGAGELFF. The chain uses TRBV3-1 and TRBJ2-2; D is possibly TRBD2 (6 bases). The V end was cut by 5 bases, the J end by 6 bases, with 10 bases between. CDR1 is LGHDT and CDR2 is YNNKEL in the germline V gene (reference sequence). The CDR3 covers 13 residues. The variable domain in full, completed from reference TRBV3-1 and TRBJ2-2, reads DTAVSQTPKYLVTQMGNDKSIKCEQNLGHDTMYWYKQDSKKFLKIMFSYNNKELIINETVPNRFSPKSPDKAHLNLHINSLELGDSAVYFCASSTRGAGELFFGEGSRLTVL.

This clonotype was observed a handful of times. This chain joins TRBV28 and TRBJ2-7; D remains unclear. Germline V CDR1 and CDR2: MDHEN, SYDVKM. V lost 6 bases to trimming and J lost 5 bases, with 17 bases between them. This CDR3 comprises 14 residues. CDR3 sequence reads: CASRTSRPVDEQYV. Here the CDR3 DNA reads TGTGCCAGCAGGACGAGTCGTCCGGTGGACGAGCAGTACGTC.

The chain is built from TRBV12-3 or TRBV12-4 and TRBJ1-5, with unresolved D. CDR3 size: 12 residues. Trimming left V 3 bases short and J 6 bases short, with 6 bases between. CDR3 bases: TGTGCCAGCAGTTTTCTTACTCAGCCCCAGCATTTT. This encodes CASSFLTQPQHF.

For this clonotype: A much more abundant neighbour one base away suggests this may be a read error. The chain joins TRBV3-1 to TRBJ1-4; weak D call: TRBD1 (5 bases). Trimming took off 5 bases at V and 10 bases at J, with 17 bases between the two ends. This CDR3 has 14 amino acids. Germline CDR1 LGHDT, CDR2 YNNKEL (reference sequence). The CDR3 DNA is TGTGCCAGCAGCTACCGGGACGGAAGAAGAAAACTGTTTTTT. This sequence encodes CASSYRDGRRKLFF.

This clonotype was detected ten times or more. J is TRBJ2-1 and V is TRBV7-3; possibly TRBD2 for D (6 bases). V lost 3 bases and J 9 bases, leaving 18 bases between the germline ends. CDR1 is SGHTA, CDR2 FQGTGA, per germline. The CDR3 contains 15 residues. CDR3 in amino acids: CASSFGLALFGEQFF. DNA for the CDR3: TGTGCCAGCAGCTTTGGCCTAGCGTTGTTCGGTGAGCAGTTCTTC. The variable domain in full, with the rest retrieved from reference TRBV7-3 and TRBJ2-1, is GAGVSQTPSNKVTEKGKYVELRCDPISGHTALYWYRQSLGQGPEFLIYFQGTGAADDSGLPNDRFFAVRPEGSVSTLKIQRTERGDSAVYLCASSFGLALFGEQFFGPGTRLTVL.

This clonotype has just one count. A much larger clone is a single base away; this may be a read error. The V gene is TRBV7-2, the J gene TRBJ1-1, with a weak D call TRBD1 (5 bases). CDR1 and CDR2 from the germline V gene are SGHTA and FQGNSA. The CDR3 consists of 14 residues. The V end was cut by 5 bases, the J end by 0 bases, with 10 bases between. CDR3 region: CASSVTGLNTEAFF. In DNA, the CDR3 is TGTGCCAGCAGCGTAACAGGTTTGAACACTGAAGCTTTCTTT.

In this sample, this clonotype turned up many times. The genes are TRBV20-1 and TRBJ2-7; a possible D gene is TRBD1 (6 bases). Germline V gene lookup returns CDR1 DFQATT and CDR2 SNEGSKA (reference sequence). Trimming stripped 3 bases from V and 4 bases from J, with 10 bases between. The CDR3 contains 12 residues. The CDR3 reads CSARQGQYEQYF. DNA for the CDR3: TGCAGTGCTAGGCAGGGACAATACGAGCAGTACTTC.

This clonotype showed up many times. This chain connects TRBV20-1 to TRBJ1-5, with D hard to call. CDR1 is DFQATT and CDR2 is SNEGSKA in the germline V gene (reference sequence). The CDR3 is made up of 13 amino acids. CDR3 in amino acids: CSSTVDSNQPQHF. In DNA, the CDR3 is TGCAGCTCTACAGTCGACAGCAATCAGCCCCAGCATTTT.

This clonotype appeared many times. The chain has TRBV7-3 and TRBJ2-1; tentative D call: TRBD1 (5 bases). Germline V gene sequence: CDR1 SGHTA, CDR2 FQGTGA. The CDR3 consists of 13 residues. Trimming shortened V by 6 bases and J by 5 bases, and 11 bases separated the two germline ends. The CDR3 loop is CASSSQGDNEQFF. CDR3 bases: TGTGCCAGCAGTTCCCAGGGTGACAATGAGCAGTTCTTC.

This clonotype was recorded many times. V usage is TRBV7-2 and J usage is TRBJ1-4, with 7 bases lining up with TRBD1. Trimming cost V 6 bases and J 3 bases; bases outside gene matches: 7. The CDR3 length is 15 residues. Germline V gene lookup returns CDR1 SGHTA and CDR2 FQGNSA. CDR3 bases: TGTGCCAGCAGTCCGAACAGGGGCCCTAATGAAAAACTGTTTTTT. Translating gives CASSPNRGPNEKLFF.

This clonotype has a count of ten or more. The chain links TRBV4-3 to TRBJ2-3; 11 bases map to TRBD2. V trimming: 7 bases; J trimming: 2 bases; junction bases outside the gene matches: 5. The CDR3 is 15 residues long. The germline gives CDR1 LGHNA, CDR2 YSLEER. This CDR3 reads CASTLLAGATDTQYF. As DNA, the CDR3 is TGCGCCAGCACCCTACTAGCGGGGGCCACAGATACGCAGTATTTT.

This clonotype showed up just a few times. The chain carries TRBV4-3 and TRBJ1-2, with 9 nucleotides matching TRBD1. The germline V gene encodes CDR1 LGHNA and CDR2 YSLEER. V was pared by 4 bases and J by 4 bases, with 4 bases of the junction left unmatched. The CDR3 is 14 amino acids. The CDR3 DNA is TGCGCCAGCAGCCCGCGACAGGGGGTCTATGGCTACACCTTC. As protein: CASSPRQGVYGYTF.

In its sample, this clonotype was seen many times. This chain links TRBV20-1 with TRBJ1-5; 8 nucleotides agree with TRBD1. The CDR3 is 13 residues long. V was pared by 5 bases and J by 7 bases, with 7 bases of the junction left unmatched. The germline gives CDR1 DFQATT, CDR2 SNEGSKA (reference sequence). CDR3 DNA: TGCAGTGCTCCCGGACAGGGAGACCAGCCCCAGCATTTT. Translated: CSAPGQGDQPQHF.

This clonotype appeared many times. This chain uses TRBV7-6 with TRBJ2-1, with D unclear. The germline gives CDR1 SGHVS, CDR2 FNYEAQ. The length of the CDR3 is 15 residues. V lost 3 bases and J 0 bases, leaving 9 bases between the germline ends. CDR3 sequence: CASSFVGSSYNEQFF. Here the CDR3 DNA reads TGTGCCAGCAGCTTCGTGGGTAGCTCCTACAATGAGCAGTTCTTC.

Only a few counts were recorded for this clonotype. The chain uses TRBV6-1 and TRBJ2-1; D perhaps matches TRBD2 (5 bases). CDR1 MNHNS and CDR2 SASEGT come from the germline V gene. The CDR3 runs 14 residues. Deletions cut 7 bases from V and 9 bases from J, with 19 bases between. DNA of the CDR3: TGTGCCAGCACCCCCTTCGAGAGCGAGGGTGAGCAGTTCTTC. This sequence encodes CASTPFESEGEQFF.

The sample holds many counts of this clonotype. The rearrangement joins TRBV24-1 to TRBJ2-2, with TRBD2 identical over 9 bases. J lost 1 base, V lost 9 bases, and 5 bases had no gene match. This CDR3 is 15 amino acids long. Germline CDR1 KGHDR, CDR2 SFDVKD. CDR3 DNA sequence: TGTGCCACCGGGAGGACTAGCGAGAACACCGGGGAGCTGTTTTTT. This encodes CATGRTSENTGELFF.

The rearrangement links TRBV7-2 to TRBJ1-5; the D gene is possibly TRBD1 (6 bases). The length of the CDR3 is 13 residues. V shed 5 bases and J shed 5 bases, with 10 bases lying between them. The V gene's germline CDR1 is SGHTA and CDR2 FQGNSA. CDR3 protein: CASSISGDQPQHF. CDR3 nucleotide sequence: TGTGCCAGCAGCATATCAGGGGATCAGCCCCAGCATTTT.